This TCR beta chain was sequenced during a study of OX40 agonist ivuxolimab in advanced cancers. Whole-study findings and limits: Antigen targets of the expanded peripheral T cells went undetermined.

Assay used: immunoSEQ multiplex PCR; TCRdb lists only in-frame clones, some missing. The sample contains roughly 67,000 clones, 92% of which appear only once. This clone appeared once. Its cognate antigen is unknown. Per the germline V gene, CDR1 is SEHNR and CDR2 is FQNEAQ (reference sequence). J lost 2 bases, V lost 3 bases, and 2 bases had no gene match. This CDR3 is 14 amino acids long. The chain links TRBV7-9 to TRBJ2-3; 7 bases line up with TRBD2. The specimen was CD4+ or CD8+ T cells sorted from blood, collected in a trial of the OX40 agonist ivuxolimab. This sequence was found in an adult with an advanced solid tumor such as melanoma, head and neck, liver or kidney cancer. Written as DNA, the CDR3 is TGTGCCAGCAGCTTTGCGGGGGACACAGATACGCAGTATTTT. This sequence encodes CASSFAGDTDTQYF.